The clone carrying this T cell receptor (beta chain) was detected only a few times. These data are taken from a study of T cell responses to AZD1222 COVID-19 vaccine. The repertoire was sequenced with immunoSEQ multiplex PCR; TCRdb's copy has only in-frame clones and lacks some. The table shows more than 150,000 clones, with over 90% occurring only once. The receptor was derived from an adult who received the AZD1222 COVID-19 vaccine. The source material was peripheral blood, sampled 28 days after the second AZD1222 dose.

In DNA form, the CDR3 reads TGTGCCAGCAGCGTCGGGTCGTTCGATGAGCAGTTCTTC. Encoded protein: CASSVGSFDEQFF. This rearrangement joins TRBV9 to TRBJ2-1; D remains ambiguous. V lost 2 bases and J 8 bases, leaving 11 bases between the germline ends. The germline gives CDR1 SGDLS, CDR2 YYNGEE. The CDR3 is made up of 13 amino acids.